The 11 T cell receptor beta chains listed next were all sequenced from one sample in a study of OX40 agonist ivuxolimab in advanced cancers. TCRdb keeps only in-frame clones here, not all; method: immunoSEQ multiplex PCR. The sample has about 11,000 clones, 70% to 80% seen once. The source was CD4+ or CD8+ T cells sorted from blood, collected in a trial of the OX40 agonist ivuxolimab. The receptors were sampled from an adult with an advanced solid tumor such as melanoma, head and neck, liver or kidney cancer.

The V call is TRBV4-1, the J call TRBJ1-1; a weak D match, TRBD1 (6 bases). Looked up from germline, CDR1 is MGHRA and CDR2 is YSYEKL. This CDR3 spans 13 amino acids. The V end lost 6 bases, the J end lost 4 bases, and 12 bases lay between the germline ends. DNA for the CDR3: TGCGCCAGCAGACCACCCAGGGGCACTGAAGCTTTCTTT. It specifies CASRPPRGTEAFF.

The V gene is TRBV5-6, the J gene TRBJ1-2; D gene ambiguous. Germline V gene data show CDR1 as SGHDT and CDR2 as YYEEEE. This CDR3 has 13 residues. V was shortened by 3 bases and J by 8 bases, with 14 bases between the two germline ends. The CDR3 spells CASSSGIAGGYTF. The DNA for the CDR3 is TGTGCCAGCAGCTCGGGAATCGCGGGGGGCTACACCTTC.

The chain carries TRBV7-9 and TRBJ1-4; D ambiguous. The CDR3 is 13 residues long. V shed 3 bases and J shed 7 bases, with 9 bases lying between them. The germline gives CDR1 SEHNR, CDR2 FQNEAQ (reference sequence). CDR3 in amino acids: CASSFVDGEKLFF. The CDR3 DNA sequence: TGTGCCAGCAGCTTTGTGGACGGTGAAAAACTGTTTTTT.

This rearrangement joins TRBV2 to TRBJ2-1, with 12 positions matching TRBD1. J was trimmed by 6 bases and V by 10 bases; bases with no gene match: 7. Germline lookup yields CDR1 SNHLY and CDR2 FYNNEI. The CDR3 is 14 residues long. The CDR3: CAIPRDRGPNEQFF. As DNA, the CDR3 is TGTGCCATTCCCCGGGACAGGGGGCCCAATGAGCAGTTCTTC.

The rearrangement uses TRBV4-1 and TRBJ2-5; D perhaps matches TRBD2 (5 bases). V was cut by 1 base and J by 5 bases, with 11 bases left in between. The germline gives CDR1 MGHRA, CDR2 YSYEKL. The CDR3 sequence is 14 residues long. The chain's CDR3 is CASSQVGDSETQYF. For the CDR3, the DNA is TGCGCCAGCAGCCAAGTCGGGGATTCCGAGACCCAGTACTTC.

The V call is TRBV7-8, the J call TRBJ1-3; no firm D call. The CDR3 totals 14 residues. V lost 7 bases, J lost 4 bases, and 14 bases lay in between. CDR1 is SGHVS, CDR2 FQNEAQ, per germline. CDR3 DNA: TGTGCCAGCAACCCACGAGGGTCCGGAAACACCATATATTTT. It codes for CASNPRGSGNTIYF.

The V and J genes are TRBV4-2 and TRBJ2-2; D is unclear. Germline lookup yields CDR1 LGHNA and CDR2 YNFKEQ. Trimming left V 1 base short and J 4 bases short, with 10 bases between. The CDR3 is made up of 15 amino acids. CDR3 protein: CASSQAMGPTGELFF. The CDR3 region has the DNA TGTGCCAGCAGCCAAGCAATGGGTCCCACCGGGGAGCTGTTTTTT.

This clone was observed a handful of times. Within the sample, other DNA sequences also encode this same CDR3. This chain joins TRBV15 and TRBJ2-7; 8 bases fit TRBD1. The ends lost 3 bases at V and 3 bases at J; junction bases unmatched: 4. The CDR3 length is 14 residues. Germline CDR1 and CDR2: LNHNV and YYDKDF (reference sequence). The CDR3 reads CATSRTGALYEQYF. The CDR3 DNA follows: TGTGCCACCAGCAGGACAGGGGCCCTCTACGAGCAGTACTTC.

This clone has a single count. This chain uses TRBV9 with TRBJ2-7, with D hard to call. The CDR3 sequence is 14 residues long. Germline CDR1 SGDLS, CDR2 YYNGEE. Trimming shortened V by 0 bases and J by 0 bases, and 7 bases separated the two germline ends. The CDR3 DNA sequence: TGTGCCAGCAGCGTAGTACCAAGCTCCTACGAGCAGTACTTC. It is translated as CASSVVPSSYEQYF.

The CDR3 region is CASIDQGIYNEQFF. In nucleotides, the CDR3 is TGTGCCAGCATAGACCAGGGAATTTACAATGAGCAGTTCTTC. This sequence joins TRBV6-1 and TRBJ2-1, with D maybe TRBD1 (5 bases). Between the trimmed V and J ends, which lost 7 bases and 4 bases, there was a span of 14 bases. The CDR3 totals 14 residues. Germline V lookup: CDR1 MNHNS, CDR2 SASEGT.

The chain is built from TRBV6-5 and TRBJ2-7; 8 nucleotides agree with TRBD2. Losses at the gene ends were 6 bases for V and 4 bases for J; bases not matched to a gene: 5. The V gene's germline CDR1 is MNHEY and CDR2 SVGAGI. The CDR3 covers 13 residues. This chain's CDR3 is CASRTSEVYEQYF. Written as DNA, the CDR3 is TGTGCCAGCAGGACTAGCGAGGTTTACGAGCAGTACTTC.